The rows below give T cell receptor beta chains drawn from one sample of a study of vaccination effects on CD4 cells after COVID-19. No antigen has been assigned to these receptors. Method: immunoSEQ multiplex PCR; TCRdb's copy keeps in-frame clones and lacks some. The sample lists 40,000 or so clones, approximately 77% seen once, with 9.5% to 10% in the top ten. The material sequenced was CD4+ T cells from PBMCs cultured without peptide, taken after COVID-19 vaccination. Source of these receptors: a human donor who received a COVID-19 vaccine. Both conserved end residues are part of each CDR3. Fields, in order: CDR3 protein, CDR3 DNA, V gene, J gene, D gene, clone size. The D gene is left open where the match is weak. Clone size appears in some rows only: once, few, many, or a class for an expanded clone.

CDR3aa: CASSPTSGSSYEQYF
CDR3nt: TGTGCCAGCTCACCAACTAGCGGGAGCTCCTACGAGCAGTACTTC
v_gene: TRBV18
j_gene: TRBJ2-7
d_gene: TRBD2
abundance: few

CDR3aa: CASSFNPGQGNTIYF
CDR3nt: TGTGCCAGCAGCTTCAACCCGGGACAGGGAAACACCATATATTTT
v_gene: TRBV11-2
j_gene: TRBJ1-3
d_gene: TRBD1
abundance: NA

CDR3aa: CASSPGLAGGWSTETQYF
CDR3nt: TGTGCCAGCAGCCCGGGACTAGCGGGGGGGTGGAGCACGGAGACCCAGTACTTC
v_gene: TRBV3-1/TRBV3-2
j_gene: TRBJ2-5
d_gene: TRBD2
abundance: NA

CDR3aa: CATSTFRDGLENTEAFF
CDR3nt: TGTGCCACCAGCACTTTCCGTGACGGACTCGAGAACACTGAAGCTTTCTTT
v_gene: TRBV15
j_gene: TRBJ1-1
d_gene: NA
abundance: NA

CDR3aa: CASSQDVGSGELFF
CDR3nt: TGTGCCAGCAGCCAAGATGTTGGATCCGGGGAGCTGTTTTTT
v_gene: TRBV3-1/TRBV3-2
j_gene: TRBJ2-2
d_gene: NA
abundance: NA

CDR3aa: CASNTSPSSTDTQYF
CDR3nt: TGTGCCAGCAATACATCCCCCTCTAGCACAGATACGCAGTATTTT
v_gene: TRBV7-9
j_gene: TRBJ2-3
d_gene: NA
abundance: NA

CDR3aa: CASSQGAGAVGQPQHF
CDR3nt: TGTGCCAGCAGCCAAGGTGCAGGGGCGGTCGGTCAGCCCCAGCATTTT
v_gene: TRBV3-1/TRBV3-2
j_gene: TRBJ1-5
d_gene: NA
abundance: NA

CDR3aa: CASSLAGGPIYTQYF
CDR3nt: TGTGCCAGCAGTTTAGCGGGAGGGCCTATCTATACGCAGTATTTT
v_gene: TRBV6-5
j_gene: TRBJ2-3
d_gene: TRBD2
abundance: NA

CDR3aa: CATSDSRVSGELFF
CDR3nt: TGTGCCACCAGTGATTCAAGGGTGTCCGGGGAGCTGTTTTTT
v_gene: TRBV24-1
j_gene: TRBJ2-2
d_gene: NA
abundance: NA

CDR3aa: CASSYSKETQYF
CDR3nt: TGTGCCAGCAGTTACTCGAAAGAGACCCAGTACTTC
v_gene: TRBV6-5
j_gene: TRBJ2-5
d_gene: NA
abundance: NA

CDR3aa: CSVAGYLGGNTIYF
CDR3nt: TGCAGCGTAGCGGGGTATCTTGGAGGAAACACCATATATTTT
v_gene: TRBV29-1
j_gene: TRBJ1-3
d_gene: NA
abundance: NA

CDR3aa: CARTGDGYTF
CDR3nt: TGTGCCAGGACAGGCGACGGCTACACCTTC
v_gene: TRBV27
j_gene: TRBJ1-2
d_gene: NA
abundance: NA

CDR3aa: CSALTDSYEQYF
CDR3nt: TGCAGCGCCCTGACGGACAGCTACGAGCAGTACTTC
v_gene: TRBV29-1
j_gene: TRBJ2-7
d_gene: NA
abundance: few

CDR3aa: CASSKEGLAGGRNTGELFF
CDR3nt: TGTGCCAGCAGCAAAGAGGGACTAGCGGGGGGAAGGAATACCGGGGAGCTGTTTTTT
v_gene: TRBV5-4
j_gene: TRBJ2-2
d_gene: TRBD2
abundance: NA

CDR3aa: CASSNSYTGELFF
CDR3nt: TGTGCCAGCAGCAACAGCTACACCGGGGAGCTGTTTTTT
v_gene: TRBV6-5
j_gene: TRBJ2-2
d_gene: NA
abundance: NA

CDR3aa: CASSYEEYGYTF
CDR3nt: TGTGCCAGCAGTTACGAAGAGTATGGCTACACCTTC
v_gene: TRBV6-6
j_gene: TRBJ1-2
d_gene: NA
abundance: NA

CDR3aa: CASSPRQLSSGNTIYF
CDR3nt: TGTGCCAGCTCACCACGTCAGCTAAGCTCTGGAAACACCATATATTTT
v_gene: TRBV18
j_gene: TRBJ1-3
d_gene: NA
abundance: NA

CDR3aa: CASSLGSGTGLNGYTF
CDR3nt: TGCGCCAGCAGCTTGGGGTCCGGGACGGGCCTTAACGGCTACACCTTC
v_gene: TRBV5-1
j_gene: TRBJ1-2
d_gene: NA
abundance: once

CDR3aa: CAYEMGTGRPFF
CDR3nt: TGTGCCTATGAAATGGGGACAGGGCGGCCTTTCTTT
v_gene: TRBV30
j_gene: TRBJ1-1
d_gene: TRBD1
abundance: few

CDR3aa: CASSYTLREGAQHF
CDR3nt: TGTGCCAGCAGTTATACCCTCAGGGAAGGAGCCCAGCATTTT
v_gene: TRBV6-5
j_gene: TRBJ1-5
d_gene: NA
abundance: NA

CDR3aa: CASSLTTPMNTEAFF
CDR3nt: TGTGCCAGCAGCCTGACCACACCTATGAACACTGAAGCTTTCTTT
v_gene: TRBV6-5
j_gene: TRBJ1-1
d_gene: NA
abundance: NA

CDR3aa: CASSRPGTGGMGTDTQYF
CDR3nt: TGTGCCAGTAGTCGCCCCGGGACAGGGGGCATGGGCACAGATACGCAGTATTTT
v_gene: TRBV19
j_gene: TRBJ2-3
d_gene: TRBD1
abundance: NA

CDR3aa: CASSPLAGFNYGYTF
CDR3nt: TGTGCCAGCAGCCCCCTGGCAGGATTCAACTATGGCTACACCTTC
v_gene: TRBV6-5
j_gene: TRBJ1-2
d_gene: NA
abundance: few

CDR3aa: CASSRSGDTEAFF
CDR3nt: TGTGCCAGCTCACGCTCAGGGGACACTGAAGCTTTCTTT
v_gene: TRBV18
j_gene: TRBJ1-1
d_gene: NA
abundance: NA

CDR3aa: CATSAAGGGPYNEQFF
CDR3nt: TGTGCCACCAGTGCGGCCGGGGGGGGCCCATACAATGAGCAGTTCTTC
v_gene: TRBV24-1
j_gene: TRBJ2-1
d_gene: TRBD2
abundance: few

CDR3aa: CASSPRRGETQYF
CDR3nt: TGTGCCAGCAGCCCCCGCAGGGGGGAGACCCAGTACTTC
v_gene: TRBV6-5
j_gene: TRBJ2-5
d_gene: TRBD1
abundance: NA

CDR3aa: CASKIGPHSGANVLTF
CDR3nt: TGTGCCAGCAAAATAGGACCCCACTCTGGGGCCAACGTCCTGACTTTC
v_gene: TRBV9
j_gene: TRBJ2-6
d_gene: NA
abundance: NA

CDR3aa: CASSPETGPGPQHF
CDR3nt: TGTGCCAGCAGCCCAGAGACAGGGCCAGGGCCCCAGCATTTT
v_gene: TRBV7-2
j_gene: TRBJ1-5
d_gene: TRBD1
abundance: NA

CDR3aa: CASSAHLSSYNSPLHF
CDR3nt: TGTGCCAGCAGCGCCCATCTTAGCTCCTATAATTCACCCCTCCACTTT
v_gene: TRBV9
j_gene: TRBJ1-6
d_gene: NA
abundance: NA

CDR3aa: CASSFREDSPLHF
CDR3nt: TGTGCCAGCAGTTTCAGGGAGGATTCACCCCTCCACTTT
v_gene: TRBV12-3/TRBV12-4
j_gene: TRBJ1-6
d_gene: NA
abundance: NA

CDR3aa: CASSLALASADTQYF
CDR3nt: TGTGCCAGCAGCTTAGCCCTAGCGTCGGCAGATACGCAGTATTTT
v_gene: TRBV7-6
j_gene: TRBJ2-3
d_gene: NA
abundance: few

CDR3aa: CATMDTTNYEQYF
CDR3nt: TGTGCCACCATGGACACGACGAACTACGAGCAGTACTTC
v_gene: TRBV24-1
j_gene: TRBJ2-7
d_gene: NA
abundance: NA

CDR3aa: CASSSSGRGYTF
CDR3nt: TGTGCCAGCAGTTCTTCAGGGAGAGGCTACACCTTC
v_gene: TRBV12-3/TRBV12-4
j_gene: TRBJ1-2
d_gene: NA
abundance: NA

CDR3aa: CASRGTLPTDTQYF
CDR3nt: TGTGCCAGCAGGGGGACATTACCCACAGATACGCAGTATTTT
v_gene: TRBV2
j_gene: TRBJ2-3
d_gene: NA
abundance: NA

CDR3aa: CASSQVGPRQDPSYEQYF
CDR3nt: TGCGCCAGCAGCCAAGTCGGGCCCCGACAGGATCCTTCCTACGAGCAGTACTTC
v_gene: TRBV4-1
j_gene: TRBJ2-7
d_gene: NA
abundance: few

CDR3aa: CASRYGSTDTQYF
CDR3nt: TGCGCCAGCAGATACGGAAGCACAGATACGCAGTATTTT
v_gene: TRBV5-1
j_gene: TRBJ2-3
d_gene: NA
abundance: NA

CDR3aa: CASSLSLREAFF
CDR3nt: TGTGCCAGCAGCCTTAGCCTCCGCGAAGCTTTCTTT
v_gene: TRBV6-5
j_gene: TRBJ1-1
d_gene: NA
abundance: NA

CDR3aa: CASSPGRLGPLSNEKLFF
CDR3nt: TGCGCCAGCAGCCCGGGAAGACTTGGGCCCTTATCTAATGAAAAACTGTTTTTT
v_gene: TRBV5-1
j_gene: TRBJ1-4
d_gene: NA
abundance: few

CDR3aa: CASSHRLAGDPFSSYEQYF
CDR3nt: TGTGCCAGCTCACACCGACTAGCGGGAGACCCTTTTAGCTCCTACGAGCAGTACTTC
v_gene: TRBV18
j_gene: TRBJ2-7
d_gene: TRBD2
abundance: NA

CDR3aa: CASSQGANTGELFF
CDR3nt: TGTGCCAGCAGCCAGGGGGCGAACACCGGGGAGCTGTTTTTT
v_gene: TRBV11-2
j_gene: TRBJ2-2
d_gene: TRBD1
abundance: NA

CDR3aa: CASSQDSRYGYTF
CDR3nt: TGTGCCAGCTCACAAGACAGCCGGTATGGCTACACCTTC
v_gene: TRBV18
j_gene: TRBJ1-2
d_gene: NA
abundance: NA

CDR3aa: CATSRDQGSETQYF
CDR3nt: TGTGCCACCAGCAGAGACCAGGGATCGGAGACCCAGTACTTC
v_gene: TRBV15
j_gene: TRBJ2-5
d_gene: NA
abundance: NA

CDR3aa: CASSPTGTVEGEQYF
CDR3nt: TGTGCCAGCAGCCCGACCGGGACAGTGGAGGGCGAGCAGTACTTC
v_gene: TRBV7-9
j_gene: TRBJ2-7
d_gene: NA
abundance: few

CDR3aa: CASSGQTVGGTEAFF
CDR3nt: TGCGCCAGCAGCGGTCAGACGGTGGGCGGCACTGAAGCTTTCTTT
v_gene: TRBV5-1
j_gene: TRBJ1-1
d_gene: NA
abundance: NA

CDR3aa: CASRDTGTLNYGYTF
CDR3nt: TGTGCCAGTAGGGATACCGGGACTCTAAACTATGGCTACACCTTC
v_gene: TRBV19
j_gene: TRBJ1-2
d_gene: NA
abundance: NA

CDR3aa: CASSRTEEEPQHF
CDR3nt: TGTGCCAGCTCACGGACGGAGGAAGAGCCCCAGCATTTT
v_gene: TRBV18
j_gene: TRBJ1-5
d_gene: NA
abundance: NA

CDR3aa: CASSEGLAQTQYF
CDR3nt: TGCGCCAGCAGTGAAGGGCTAGCCCAGACCCAGTACTTC
v_gene: TRBV10-1
j_gene: TRBJ2-5
d_gene: NA
abundance: few

CDR3aa: CASSGTQWDGDTNYGYTF
CDR3nt: TGTGCCAGCAGCGGTACTCAATGGGACGGAGATACTAACTATGGCTACACCTTC
v_gene: TRBV3-1/TRBV3-2
j_gene: TRBJ1-2
d_gene: NA
abundance: NA

CDR3aa: CASSLGFGSGTDTQYF
CDR3nt: TGCGCCAGCAGCTTGGGGTTCGGCAGCGGCACAGATACGCAGTATTTT
v_gene: TRBV5-1
j_gene: TRBJ2-3
d_gene: NA
abundance: NA

CDR3aa: CASTSLPGNQPQHF
CDR3nt: TGTGCCAGCACCTCTTTGCCTGGCAATCAGCCCCAGCATTTT
v_gene: TRBV2
j_gene: TRBJ1-5
d_gene: NA
abundance: NA

CDR3aa: CASRAGVLQGNQPQHF
CDR3nt: TGTGCCAGCAGGGCAGGGGTCCTCCAGGGCAATCAGCCCCAGCATTTT
v_gene: TRBV2
j_gene: TRBJ1-5
d_gene: NA
abundance: once

CDR3aa: CASSTTGQVVWETQYF
CDR3nt: TGTGCCAGCAGTACCACGGGACAGGTCGTCTGGGAGACCCAGTACTTC
v_gene: TRBV5-5
j_gene: TRBJ2-5
d_gene: TRBD1
abundance: NA

CDR3aa: CAWSVRDSYGYTF
CDR3nt: TGTGCCTGGAGTGTACGGGACAGCTATGGCTACACCTTC
v_gene: TRBV30
j_gene: TRBJ1-2
d_gene: TRBD1
abundance: NA

CDR3aa: CASSLQGFTEAFF
CDR3nt: TGTGCCAGCAGCCTTCAGGGGTTCACTGAAGCTTTCTTT
v_gene: TRBV3-1/TRBV3-2
j_gene: TRBJ1-1
d_gene: NA
abundance: NA

CDR3aa: CATKGQFNQPQHF
CDR3nt: TGTGCCACCAAGGGACAGTTCAATCAGCCCCAGCATTTT
v_gene: TRBV19
j_gene: TRBJ1-5
d_gene: TRBD1
abundance: NA

CDR3aa: CASSLSRGSVDEQYF
CDR3nt: TGTGCCAGCAGCTTGTCTCGCGGGAGTGTCGACGAGCAGTACTTC
v_gene: TRBV5-6
j_gene: TRBJ2-7
d_gene: TRBD2
abundance: NA

CDR3aa: CASSVEVVRTEAFF
CDR3nt: TGTGCCAGCAGCGTTGAGGTGGTAAGGACTGAAGCTTTCTTT
v_gene: TRBV6-5
j_gene: TRBJ1-1
d_gene: NA
abundance: NA

CDR3aa: CASSRTPQGSNEKLFF
CDR3nt: TGTGCCAGTAGCCGAACCCCACAGGGTTCTAATGAAAAACTGTTTTTT
v_gene: TRBV19
j_gene: TRBJ1-4
d_gene: NA
abundance: NA

CDR3aa: CASSRGGNTEAFF
CDR3nt: TGCGCCAGCAGCCGCGGGGGGAACACTGAAGCTTTCTTT
v_gene: TRBV4-1
j_gene: TRBJ1-1
d_gene: NA
abundance: NA